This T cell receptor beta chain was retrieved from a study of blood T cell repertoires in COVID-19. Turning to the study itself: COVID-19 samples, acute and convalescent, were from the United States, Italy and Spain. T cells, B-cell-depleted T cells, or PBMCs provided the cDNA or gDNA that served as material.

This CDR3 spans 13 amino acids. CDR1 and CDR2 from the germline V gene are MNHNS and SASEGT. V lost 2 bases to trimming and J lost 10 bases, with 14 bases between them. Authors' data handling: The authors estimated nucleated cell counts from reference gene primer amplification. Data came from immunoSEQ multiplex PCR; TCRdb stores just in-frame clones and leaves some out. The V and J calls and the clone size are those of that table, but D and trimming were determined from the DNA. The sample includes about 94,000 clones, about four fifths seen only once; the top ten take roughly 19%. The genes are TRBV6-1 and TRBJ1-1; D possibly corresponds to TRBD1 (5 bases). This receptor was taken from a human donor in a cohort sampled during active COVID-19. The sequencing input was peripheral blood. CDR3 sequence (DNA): TGTGCCAGCAGTGAAACTCCGGGGAGGGGAGCTTTCTTT. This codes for CASSETPGRGAFF.